The 10 T cell receptor beta chains below come from one sample, sequenced in a study of cytomegalovirus exposure and HLA in healthy donors. A multiplex PCR was run with 60 Vbeta primers and 13 Jbeta primers. TCRdb's copy holds only in-frame clones and misses some; the assay was immunoSEQ multiplex PCR. The table records just over 150,000 clones, 75% to 90% of them present only once. Sequences were obtained from PBMCs. These TCRs come from a woman aged 18 to 35 in good health and CMV-seronegative.

This chain joins TRBV27 and TRBJ2-1; TRBD2 might be the D (7 bases). The V gene lost 6 bases and the J gene lost 7 bases, with 16 bases spanning the gap. The CDR3 totals 14 residues. CDR1 is MNHEY and CDR2 is SMNVEV in the germline V gene (reference sequence). For the CDR3, the DNA is TGTGCCAGCAGCCTAGCGGAGGGGGGAAATGAGCAGTTCTTC. Translating gives CASSLAEGGNEQFF.

The chain joins TRBV2 to TRBJ2-7, with 8 bases fitting TRBD1. The CDR3 runs to 16 residues. V gave up 6 bases and J gave up 1 base; unmatched junction bases: 11. The germline V gene has CDR1 SNHLY and CDR2 FYNNEI. CDR3: CASRRLRTGTSYEQYF. The CDR3, as DNA: TGTGCCAGCAGGAGATTAAGGACAGGGACTTCCTACGAGCAGTACTTC. Complete variable domain (other parts from reference TRBV2 and TRBJ2-7): EPEVTQTPSHQVTQMGQEVILRCVPISNHLYFYWYRQILGQKVEFLVSFYNNEISEKSEIFDDQFSVERPDGSNFTLKIRSTKLEDSAMYFCASRRLRTGTSYEQYFGPGTRLTVT.

The chain links TRBV27 to TRBJ1-4; 8 positions agree with TRBD1. The CDR3 totals 14 residues. With V trimmed by 5 bases and J by 8 bases, 7 bases remained unmatched. Germline V gene lookup returns CDR1 MNHEY and CDR2 SMNVEV (reference sequence). This CDR3 reads CASSRTGPWEKLFF. DNA for the CDR3: TGTGCCAGCAGTCGGACAGGGCCTTGGGAAAAACTGTTTTTT.

The chain joins TRBV18 to TRBJ2-1, with 12 bases fitting TRBD2. Germline V gene data show CDR1 as KGHSH and CDR2 as LQKENI. This CDR3 has 15 residues. The ends lost 4 bases at V and 12 bases at J; junction bases unmatched: 10. This chain's CDR3 is CASSLGTSGLLGQFF. CDR3 nucleotide sequence: TGTGCCAGCTCACTCGGGACTAGCGGGCTCCTGGGGCAGTTCTTC. The whole variable domain, remainder taken from reference TRBV18 and TRBJ2-1, is NAGVMQNPRHLVRRRGQEARLRCSPMKGHSHVYWYRQLPEEGLKFMVYLQKENIIDESGMPKERFSAEFPKEGPSILRIQQVVRGDSAAYFCASSLGTSGLLGQFFGPGTRLTVL.

This clone occurred a few times. The chain is built from TRBV5-4 and TRBJ2-7, with a possible D match to TRBD1 (5 bases). Germline CDR1 reads SGHNT; CDR2 reads YYREEE (reference sequence). There are 14 residues in the CDR3. V dropped 0 bases and J dropped 1 base, with 8 bases sitting between them. The CDR3 nucleotides read TGTGCCAGCAGCTTGGTCGACAGTTCCTACGAGCAGTACTTC. This gives the protein CASSLVDSSYEQYF.

The chain combines TRBV29-1 with TRBJ2-3; 9 bases map to TRBD1. The CDR3 has 15 amino acids. J was trimmed by 1 base and V by 6 bases; bases with no gene match: 8. Germline V CDR1 and CDR2: SQVTM, ANQGSEA. The CDR3 spells CSVEYRTGGTDTQYF. Here the CDR3 DNA reads TGCAGCGTCGAATATAGGACAGGGGGCACAGATACGCAGTATTTT.

The chain couples TRBV2 to TRBJ1-1, with TRBD1 matching over 7 bases. V was clipped by 7 bases and J by 8 bases; unmatched bases: 7. This CDR3 is built from 12 residues. Germline CDR1 and CDR2: SNHLY and FYNNEI. CDR3: CASNDRDGEAFF. CDR3 nucleotide sequence: TGTGCCAGCAACGACAGGGATGGCGAAGCTTTCTTT.

The V call is TRBV10-3, the J call TRBJ1-4; 8 bases map to TRBD1. The CDR3 is 13 amino acids. Unmatched junction bases numbered 7, after V lost 10 bases and J lost 6 bases. Looked up from germline, CDR1 is ENHRY and CDR2 is SYGVKD. The CDR3 coding sequence is TGTGCCACCTCAGGGGGCGATGATGAAAAACTGTTTTTT. This sequence encodes CATSGGDDEKLFF.

The rearrangement uses TRBV7-9 and TRBJ1-2; 8 positions agree with TRBD1. The ends lost 0 bases at V and 4 bases at J; junction bases unmatched: 1. The germline V gene has CDR1 SEHNR and CDR2 FQNEAQ (reference sequence). CDR3 length equals 14 residues. CDR3 residues: CASSLAGQAYGYTF. The CDR3 DNA reads TGTGCCAGCAGCTTAGCGGGACAGGCCTATGGCTACACCTTC.

This sequence joins TRBV28 and TRBJ2-2, with 8 bases aligning to TRBD1. J was trimmed by 7 bases and V by 6 bases; bases with no gene match: 10. Germline V gene lookup returns CDR1 MDHEN and CDR2 SYDVKM. This CDR3 contains 15 residues. CDR3 DNA: TGTGCCAGCAGATTGAATGGACAGGGCAGCGGGGAGCTGTTTTTT. It codes for CASRLNGQGSGELFF.